This is a list of T cell receptor beta chains from one sample in a study of blood T cell repertoires in COVID-19. Libraries were prepared by immunoSEQ multiplex PCR; TCRdb keeps only in-frame clonotypes and omits some of them. The table includes about 110,000 clones, roughly 87% detected once. Sequenced sample: peripheral blood. Receptors were obtained from a human donor in a cohort sampled during active COVID-19. Each CDR3 is given with its conserved first and last residue. Clone size is stated in some rows and not others, as once, few, many or a class when expanded.

J: TRBJ2-1; size: -; V: TRBV7-3; CDR3: CASSKTRVVAGFNEQFF
J: TRBJ2-5; size: once; V: TRBV4-2; CDR3: CASSQVGRGGVQETQYF
J: TRBJ1-3; size: -; V: TRBV28; CDR3: CASSFSGSSGNTIYF
J: TRBJ2-5; size: -; V: TRBV2; CDR3: CASSGLAGGLRGGETQYF
J: TRBJ2-7; size: -; V: TRBV7-9; CDR3: CASSLDSRQGREQYF
J: TRBJ1-5; size: -; V: TRBV6-9; CDR3: CATEGGTNDQPQHF
J: TRBJ1-3; size: medium-sized; V: TRBV19; CDR3: CASSKDRDSSGNTIYF
J: TRBJ2-1; size: -; V: TRBV7-2; CDR3: CASRVSTASSYNEQFF
J: TRBJ1-2; size: -; V: TRBV10-3; CDR3: CAISLQVENGYTF
J: TRBJ1-3; size: -; V: TRBV6-5; CDR3: CASRATGPSGNTIYF
J: TRBJ2-2; size: -; V: TRBV28; CDR3: CASTKQGRPMNTGELFF
J: TRBJ1-1; size: -; V: TRBV29-1; CDR3: CSVVTATEAFF
J: TRBJ1-3; size: once; V: TRBV19; CDR3: CASSISGVAGNTIYF
J: TRBJ1-1; size: -; V: TRBV10-3; CDR3: CAIGNRGTEAFF
J: TRBJ1-2; size: -; V: TRBV18; CDR3: CASSPPMQGSTSTF
J: TRBJ1-5; size: -; V: TRBV3-1/TRBV3-2; CDR3: CASSRGTARGNQPQHF
J: TRBJ2-7; size: -; V: TRBV7-2; CDR3: CASSLDRSSYEQYF
J: TRBJ1-6; size: -; V: TRBV18; CDR3: CASSGTGYYSPLHF
J: TRBJ2-1; size: -; V: TRBV10-1; CDR3: CASSESSGVYNEQFF
J: TRBJ2-7; size: -; V: TRBV5-1; CDR3: CASSWRGYEQYF
J: TRBJ2-5; size: -; V: TRBV9; CDR3: CASSSGTDQETQYF
J: TRBJ1-1; size: -; V: TRBV6-5; CDR3: CASSYSVRSEAFF
J: TRBJ2-3; size: few; V: TRBV6-2/TRBV6-3; CDR3: CASSFRDTTDTQYF
J: TRBJ2-2; size: -; V: TRBV5-5; CDR3: CASSFEVLFGQGVSGELFF
J: TRBJ2-7; size: -; V: TRBV7-2; CDR3: CASSATGRTYEQYF
J: TRBJ1-5; size: -; V: TRBV6-2/TRBV6-3; CDR3: CASSLRTGTAGNQPQHF
J: TRBJ1-4; size: once; V: TRBV15; CDR3: CATSRGKGAEEKLFF
J: TRBJ2-5; size: -; V: TRBV2; CDR3: CASSEAPRTQYF
J: TRBJ2-7; size: -; V: TRBV7-2; CDR3: CASSIRLAGGPLRSYEQYF
J: TRBJ1-2; size: -; V: TRBV19; CDR3: CASNDRARDGYTF
J: TRBJ1-2; size: -; V: TRBV10-3; CDR3: CAISGVASYDYGYTF
J: TRBJ2-1; size: -; V: TRBV4-1; CDR3: CASSQEELAGGFWVFEQFF
J: TRBJ2-7; size: -; V: TRBV4-3; CDR3: CASSQDRGLAAEQYF
J: TRBJ1-4; size: -; V: TRBV6-5; CDR3: CASSYSRRGTEKLFF
J: TRBJ1-1; size: -; V: TRBV29-1; CDR3: CSVVGTGNTEAFF
J: TRBJ2-2; size: -; V: TRBV6-5; CDR3: CASSKKLGTVGELFF
J: TRBJ2-3; size: -; V: TRBV2; CDR3: CASSWTGGGPTDTQYF
J: TRBJ1-2; size: -; V: TRBV4-3; CDR3: CASSSAGREDYGYTF
J: TRBJ1-2; size: once; V: TRBV25-1; CDR3: CASSGTLDGGAYTF
J: TRBJ1-3; size: -; V: TRBV11-2; CDR3: CASSSQQGGGNTIYF
J: TRBJ2-7; size: once; V: TRBV9; CDR3: CASSLLAGGPGDEQYF
J: TRBJ2-1; size: -; V: TRBV6-5; CDR3: CASSYSRSTGYNEQFF
J: TRBJ2-7; size: -; V: TRBV18; CDR3: CASSPGTGTYEQYF
J: TRBJ2-1; size: -; V: TRBV3-1/TRBV3-2; CDR3: CASSHPRLAGDNEQFF
J: TRBJ2-1; size: -; V: TRBV4-2; CDR3: CASSQGQGKFDEQFF
J: TRBJ2-6; size: -; V: TRBV12-3/TRBV12-4; CDR3: CASSFSEANVLTF
J: TRBJ2-1; size: once; V: TRBV6-5; CDR3: CASSYDGTTYNEQFF
J: TRBJ1-6; size: -; V: TRBV6-6; CDR3: CASSYPGGEGSPLHF
J: TRBJ1-1; size: -; V: TRBV5-4; CDR3: CASSFDRSTEAFF
J: TRBJ1-5; size: once; V: TRBV2; CDR3: CASSADNNQPQHF
J: TRBJ2-1; size: -; V: TRBV5-1; CDR3: CASSLAGGRDVLGEQFF
J: TRBJ1-5; size: -; V: TRBV15; CDR3: CATTREGNQPQHF
J: TRBJ1-1; size: -; V: TRBV9; CDR3: CASSTDQVNTEAFF
J: TRBJ1-4; size: -; V: TRBV4-1; CDR3: CASSRTTGEGATNEKLFF
J: TRBJ1-3; size: -; V: TRBV3-1/TRBV3-2; CDR3: CASSQDAPGGRNTIYF
J: TRBJ2-1; size: -; V: TRBV3-1/TRBV3-2; CDR3: CASSLGLAGGPNNEQFF
J: TRBJ2-7; size: -; V: TRBV29-1; CDR3: CSVDRGTGSYEQYF
J: TRBJ1-5; size: once; V: TRBV3-1/TRBV3-2; CDR3: CASSQDGGRNQPQHF
J: TRBJ1-2; size: -; V: TRBV5-4; CDR3: CASSLGGQGSVGFGYTF